These T cell receptor beta chains were read from a single sample in a study of cytomegalovirus exposure and HLA in healthy donors. Assay: immunoSEQ multiplex PCR; the TCRdb copy retains only in-frame clones and omits some. The sample includes 60,000 to 90,000 clones, about 82% of them seen just once. The sample was PBMCs. Receptors were obtained from a man under 40 in good health and CMV-seronegative. CDR3s include the opening cysteine and the closing phenylalanine or tryptophan. A D gene is named only where the DNA matches it firmly. Expanded clones get a size class; other rows say once, few or many, or leave the size out.

v_gene	j_gene	abundance	d_gene	CDR3nt	CDR3aa
TRBV6-5	TRBJ1-6	few	TRBD1	TGTGCCAGCAGTTTGGACAGGCTTTGGTCACCCCTCCACTTT	CASSLDRLWSPLHF
TRBV23-1	TRBJ1-2	few	-	TGCGCCAGCAGTCAATCCGGGTGCAGGGAGGCTGGCTACACCTTC	CASSQSGCREAGYTF
TRBV28	TRBJ2-2	-	-	TGTGCCAGCAGTCCGTGGACAGTCACCGGGGAGCTGTTTTTT	CASSPWTVTGELFF
TRBV4-2	TRBJ2-2	few	-	TGTGCCAGCAGCCCTTTACAGGGCCCCGGGGAGCTGTTTTTT	CASSPLQGPGELFF
TRBV4-3	TRBJ1-4	once	-	TGCGCCAGCAGCCAAGAAACGGGAAGAGAGCTTAATGAAAAACTGTTTTTT	CASSQETGRELNEKLFF
TRBV4-1	TRBJ2-5	once	TRBD1	TGCGCCAGCAGCCAAACCCTATCCGGGACAGGTAGACAAGAGACCCAGTACTTC	CASSQTLSGTGRQETQYF
TRBV27	TRBJ2-3	-	TRBD2	TGTGCCAGCCGAGCGGGAATCACAGATACGCAGTATTTT	CASRAGITDTQYF
TRBV4-2	TRBJ1-1	-	-	TGTGCCAGCAGCCAAGTTACTCAGGAAGACACTGAAGCTTTCTTT	CASSQVTQEDTEAFF
TRBV7-3	TRBJ1-2	-	TRBD1	TGTGCCAGCAGCTTAACGCGGGACAGTGCTGGCTACACCTTC	CASSLTRDSAGYTF
TRBV11-3	TRBJ2-1	-	TRBD2	TGTGCCAGCAGCTTAGTACTGCTAGCGGGAGCTTACTACAATGAGCAGTTCTTC	CASSLVLLAGAYYNEQFF
TRBV28	TRBJ1-6	-	TRBD1	TGTGCCAGCAGTTCGGGACAGGGGAATTCACCCCTCCACTTT	CASSSGQGNSPLHF
TRBV4-3	TRBJ2-5	once	TRBD1	TGCGCCAGCAGCCCCCGGACAGGACCCCAAGAGACCCAGTACTTC	CASSPRTGPQETQYF
TRBV7-3	TRBJ2-2	once	TRBD2	TGTGCCAGCAGGACGACTAGCGGGACCCCCGGGGAGCTGTTTTTT	CASRTTSGTPGELFF
TRBV25-1	TRBJ2-1	-	TRBD2	TGTGCCAGCAGTGCCCGCTTGGGGGGGAACAATGAGCAGTTCTTC	CASSARLGGNNEQFF
TRBV5-1	TRBJ2-7	-	-	TGCGCCAGCAGCTTGACTCTCAGCTCAGCGGTAAGCTCCTACGAGCAGTACTTC	CASSLTLSSAVSSYEQYF
TRBV6-5	TRBJ1-5	-	-	TGTGCCAGCAGGGGACTAGACAATCAGCCCCAGCATTTT	CASRGLDNQPQHF
TRBV30	TRBJ1-1	few	-	TGTGCCTGGAGTGTATTAATGAACACTGAAGCTTTCTTT	CAWSVLMNTEAFF
TRBV28	TRBJ2-7	few	-	TGTGCCAGCAGCGAGACAGTCTCCTACGAGCAGTACTTC	CASSETVSYEQYF
TRBV29-1	TRBJ1-2	-	TRBD1	TGCAGCGTTGAGGAGGGGGCAGGAGGCTACACCTTC	CSVEEGAGGYTF
TRBV7-9	TRBJ2-1	few	-	TGTGCCAGCAGCCCGGGGAGAAGCTCCTACAATGAGCAGTTCTTC	CASSPGRSSYNEQFF
TRBV6-6	TRBJ1-5	-	TRBD1	TGTGCCAGCAGTTTTGGGACAGGGGCAAATCAGCCCCAGCATTTT	CASSFGTGANQPQHF
TRBV11-2	TRBJ2-7	-	-	TGTGCCAGCAGAGGGGGGGCATCCTACGAGCAGTACTTC	CASRGGASYEQYF
TRBV19	TRBJ1-5	-	-	TGTGCCAGTAGTATAGCGCCGAGACTGCCCCAGCATTTT	CASSIAPRLPQHF
TRBV7-9	TRBJ2-5	-	-	TGTGCCAGCAGCTACCCCGGTTGGAGATTTAGATCAGAGACCCAGTACTTC	CASSYPGWRFRSETQYF
TRBV4-3	TRBJ1-1	-	TRBD1	TGCGCCAGCAGCCAAGCGGACAGGGAGACTGAAGCTTTCTTT	CASSQADRETEAFF
TRBV7-9	TRBJ1-1	-	-	TGTGCCAGCAGCTTAGCCCCAGGGGCGAACACTGAAGCTTTCTTT	CASSLAPGANTEAFF
TRBV6-4	TRBJ2-1	once	-	TGTGCCAGCAGCCGGGACTTCAACTCCTACAATGAGCAGTTCTTC	CASSRDFNSYNEQFF
TRBV29-1	TRBJ1-1	few	TRBD1	TGCAGCGTCAGGGGGATGAACACTGAAGCTTTCTTT	CSVRGMNTEAFF
TRBV4-3	TRBJ2-7	-	TRBD1	TGCGCCAGCAGCCAAGATTGGGGACAGGGTATGGGTGAGCAGTACTTC	CASSQDWGQGMGEQYF
TRBV7-2	TRBJ1-6	few	-	TGTGCCAGCAGCTTAACCGTAAGGGGAATCGGTTCACCCCTCCACTTT	CASSLTVRGIGSPLHF
TRBV28	TRBJ1-1	-	-	TGTGCCAGCAGTCCTACCCCCTCTCAGGGTGACACTGAAGCTTTCTTT	CASSPTPSQGDTEAFF
TRBV5-1	TRBJ1-4	-	-	TGCGCCAGCAGCCTCGCAACTAATGAAAAACTGTTTTTT	CASSLATNEKLFF
TRBV7-2	TRBJ2-1	-	TRBD2	TGTGCCAGCAGCCCGTCCTTGCGGGGGGGCTCCTACAATGAGCAGTTCTTC	CASSPSLRGGSYNEQFF
TRBV27	TRBJ2-1	-	-	TGTGCCAGCAGTAATGGCATGGACGTAGGACTTGAGCAGTTCTTC	CASSNGMDVGLEQFF
TRBV5-4	TRBJ2-5	-	TRBD1	TGTGCCAGCAGCTTGGCTGGGGACAGGGCGGAGACCCAGTACTTC	CASSLAGDRAETQYF
TRBV28	TRBJ2-7	-	TRBD1	TGTGCCAGCAGTGCTCTATATAACAGGGGTTCCTACGAGCAGTACTTC	CASSALYNRGSYEQYF
TRBV5-6	TRBJ2-7	-	-	TGTGCCAGCAGCTTGGGACTGTACGCCTACGAGCAGTACTTC	CASSLGLYAYEQYF
TRBV6-5	TRBJ2-1	-	-	TGTGCCAGCAGGTGGGGGGATCTTGAGCAGTTCTTC	CASRWGDLEQFF
TRBV7-6	TRBJ2-3	-	TRBD1	TGTGCCAGCAGCTTAGGGGGCAGGGGGCTCTCCACAGATACGCAGTATTTT	CASSLGGRGLSTDTQYF
TRBV2	TRBJ2-2	once	TRBD2	TGTGCCAGCAGGGGACTAGCGGGGGGGCCAAACACCGGGGAGCTGTTTTTT	CASRGLAGGPNTGELFF
TRBV12-5	TRBJ1-1	-	TRBD1	TGTGCTAGTGGTCGGGGGGGACAGGGGGCAGGTAACACTGAAGCTTTCTTT	CASGRGGQGAGNTEAFF
TRBV7-9	TRBJ2-3	few	-	TGTGCCAGCAGCACACGATATAAGCGGGTTAGGACAGATACGCAGTATTTT	CASSTRYKRVRTDTQYF
TRBV4-3	TRBJ2-5	-	TRBD2	TGCGCCAGCAGCCAGATGCTAGCGGGGGGGATGGAGACCCAGTACTTC	CASSQMLAGGMETQYF
TRBV2	TRBJ1-6	-	TRBD1	TGTGCCAGCAGAACGGACAGGGGTTCACCCCTCCACTTT	CASRTDRGSPLHF
TRBV18	TRBJ1-4	-	-	TGTGCCAGCTCACGGGGGCAGGAGGATGAAAAACTGTTTTTT	CASSRGQEDEKLFF
TRBV7-3	TRBJ2-3	-	-	TGTGCCAGCAGCTTAAACCATCCAAACCCCATAGCGAGAGATACGCAGTATTTT	CASSLNHPNPIARDTQYF
TRBV5-1	TRBJ2-5	-	TRBD2	TGCGCCAGCAGCTTGCCTAGCGGAAACCAAGAGACCCAGTACTTC	CASSLPSGNQETQYF
TRBV4-3	TRBJ1-3	-	TRBD1	TGCGCCAGCAGCCAAGACTCGTGGGACAGTGCGAACACCATATATTTT	CASSQDSWDSANTIYF
TRBV2	TRBJ1-1	-	-	TGTGCCAGCAGTGAAGTCGGTGAAGCTTTCTTT	CASSEVGEAFF
TRBV18	TRBJ1-1	-	TRBD1	TGTGCCAGCTCACTGACAGGGGGCGGGATGAACACTGAAGCTTTCTTT	CASSLTGGGMNTEAFF
TRBV11-2	TRBJ1-5	-	-	TGTGCCAGCAGCTCCCTAGATCAGCCCCAGCATTTT	CASSSLDQPQHF